This TCR beta chain was identified during a study of blood T cell repertoires in COVID-19. Study overall: COVID-19 samples collected from the United States, Italy and Spain covered acute and convalescent phases. Sample material is recorded as cDNA or gDNA derived from T cells, B-cell-depleted T cells, or PBMCs.

V dropped 5 bases and J dropped 4 bases, with 12 bases sitting between them. CDR3 length: 13 amino acids. From germline, CDR1 is MNHNY and CDR2 SVGAGI (reference sequence). In the original processing: Reference gene primer amplification in the assay estimated nucleated cell counts. Measured with immunoSEQ multiplex PCR; TCRdb has only the in-frame clones, and not every one. V, J and clone size derive from that table, while D and trimming were established from the DNA sequence. The sample lists under 50,000 clones, 88% seen once, with around 9.6% in the top ten. The V call is TRBV6-6, the J call TRBJ2-7; weak D call: TRBD1 (6 bases). This TCR came from a man aged 50 or older with active COVID-19. Source material: peripheral blood. The CDR3 protein is CASSTIQGYEQYF. CDR3 in DNA: TGTGCCAGCAGTACAATACAGGGTTACGAGCAGTACTTC.